Shown below are 28 T cell receptor beta chains from a single sample sequenced in a study of OX40 agonist ivuxolimab in advanced cancers. Repertoires were generated with immunoSEQ multiplex PCR, while TCRdb's copy carries only in-frame clones and drops some. The sample has over 40,000 clones, roughly 90% seen once. Here the sequenced sample was CD4+ or CD8+ T cells sorted from blood, taken in a trial of the OX40 agonist ivuxolimab. These receptors were collected from an adult with an advanced solid tumor such as melanoma, head and neck, liver or kidney cancer.

This clone was recorded once. The V gene is TRBV28, the J gene TRBJ2-3; either TRBD1 or TRBD2 may fit D (5 bases each). Per the germline V gene, CDR1 is MDHEN and CDR2 is SYDVKM. The CDR3 covers 16 residues. V gave up 4 bases and J gave up 3 bases, with 17 bases separating them. CDR3 sequence: CASSSTTGTGTDTQYF. As DNA, the CDR3 is TGTGCCAGCAGTTCGACAACCGGGACGGGGACAGATACGCAGTATTTT.

This chain uses TRBV27 with TRBJ2-7; 7 bases match TRBD1. V was clipped by 6 bases and J by 2 bases; unmatched bases: 7. CDR1 is MNHEY, CDR2 SMNVEV, per germline (reference sequence). The CDR3 consists of 14 residues. The CDR3 loop is CASRRPGQTYEQYF. The CDR3 DNA reads as TGTGCCAGCAGGCGGCCGGGACAGACCTACGAGCAGTACTTC.

The chain combines TRBV7-8 with TRBJ1-2, with D possibly TRBD1 on 5 matching bases. The CDR3 runs 15 residues. Germline assignment: CDR1 SGHVS and CDR2 FQNEAQ. Trimming took off 1 base at V and 3 bases at J, with 12 bases between the two ends. The CDR3 region has the DNA TGTGCCAGCAGCTTAGGGGCAGGGAGTTACTATGGCTACACCTTC. This encodes CASSLGAGSYYGYTF.

The J gene is TRBJ2-3, the V gene TRBV7-9; D unresolved. Germline assignment: CDR1 SEHNR and CDR2 FQNEAQ (reference sequence). The CDR3 contains 15 residues. Deletions cut 2 bases from V and 2 bases from J, with 11 bases between. The CDR3: CASSLRTLNTDTQYF. CDR3 DNA: TGTGCCAGCAGCTTAAGAACGCTAAACACAGATACGCAGTATTTT.

The CDR3: CASSIGALAYNEQFF. The CDR3 coding sequence is TGTGCCAGTAGTATAGGGGCGCTAGCCTACAATGAGCAGTTCTTC. This sequence joins TRBV19 and TRBJ2-1; D uncertain. Looked up from germline, CDR1 is LNHDA and CDR2 is SQIVND (reference sequence). Trimming shortened V by 1 base and J by 2 bases, and 9 bases separated the two germline ends. The CDR3 runs 15 residues.

The V and J genes are TRBV9 and TRBJ2-1; TRBD1 or TRBD2 may be the D gene (5 bases each). CDR1 is SGDLS and CDR2 is YYNGEE in the germline V gene. This CDR3 contains 16 residues. V lost 4 bases and J 2 bases, leaving 16 bases between the germline ends. The CDR3 region is CASSRTFGTAYNEQFF. The CDR3 nucleotides read TGTGCCAGCAGCCGGACCTTCGGGACCGCCTACAATGAGCAGTTCTTC.

The chain is built from TRBV6-5 and TRBJ2-7; no definite D call. V was pared by 5 bases and J by 6 bases, with 11 bases between. Germline CDR1 and CDR2: MNHEY and SVGAGI. CDR3 length: 12 residues. As DNA, the CDR3 is TGTGCCAGCAGTCGAGCGACCGGCGAGCAGTACTTC. It codes for CASSRATGEQYF.

Remarks on this clone: The junction and the germline gene differ at one end; a read error may be behind it. This chain uses TRBV19 with TRBJ1-5, with TRBD1 matching over 7 bases. The CDR3 contains 13 residues. The V gene's germline CDR1 is LNHDA and CDR2 SQIVND (reference sequence). The CDR3 loop is CASSLDRAQSQHF. CDR3 nucleotide sequence: TGTGCCAGTAGTCTTGACAGGGCTCAGTCCCAGCATTTT. The whole variable domain, filled in from reference TRBV19 and TRBJ1-5, reads DGGITQSPKYLFRKEGQNVTLSCEQNLNHDAMYWYRQDPGQGLRLIYYSQIVNDFQKGDIAEGYSVSREKKESFPLTVTSAQKNPTAFYLCASSLDRAQSQHFGDGTRLSIL.

The chain uses TRBV6-1 and TRBJ2-1; D might be TRBD1 (6 bases). The CDR3 spans 12 residues. V was shortened by 9 bases and J by 4 bases, with 10 bases between the two germline ends. Germline CDR1 and CDR2: MNHNS and SASEGT. This CDR3 is CASLQGYNEQFF. The CDR3 region has the DNA TGTGCCAGTCTACAGGGTTACAATGAGCAGTTCTTC.

The chain carries TRBV7-6 and TRBJ2-5; D is unresolved. This CDR3 region has 13 residues. Trimming pared 4 bases from V and 4 bases from J, leaving 10 bases between. Germline CDR1 and CDR2: SGHVS and FNYEAQ. The CDR3 loop reads CASSYSRGETQYF. CDR3 bases: TGTGCCAGCAGCTACTCGCGCGGAGAGACCCAGTACTTC.

This chain uses TRBV14 with TRBJ2-3; TRBD1 matches at 10 bases. The CDR3 runs 18 residues. With 3 bases clipped from V and 5 bases from J, the junction kept 14 bases outside the gene matches. The germline V gene has CDR1 SGHDN and CDR2 FVKESK. CDR3 sequence: CASSHRPTGQGIRDTQYF. CDR3 DNA sequence: TGTGCCAGCAGCCATCGACCGACGGGACAGGGGATCAGAGATACGCAGTATTTT.

The chain employs TRBV7-2 and TRBJ2-5; a weak D match, TRBD2 (5 bases). Germline V gene lookup returns CDR1 SGHTA and CDR2 FQGNSA. Between the trimmed V and J ends, which lost 1 base and 3 bases, there was a span of 15 bases. The CDR3 is 16 amino acids. The CDR3 here is CASSLGRMSGKETQYF. DNA for the CDR3: TGTGCCAGCAGCTTAGGTCGGATGTCCGGGAAAGAGACCCAGTACTTC.

V and J are TRBV19 and TRBJ1-1; D possibly corresponds to TRBD1 (6 bases). Per germline, CDR1 LNHDA and CDR2 SQIVND (reference sequence). The germline V and J ends were trimmed by 4 bases and 3 bases, with 9 bases remaining between them. The CDR3 runs to 13 residues. CDR3 nucleotide sequence: TGTGCCAGTAGTACAGCAGGGGACACTGAAGCTTTCTTT. Amino acid sequence: CASSTAGDTEAFF.

The chain uses TRBV13 and TRBJ2-4; 12 positions match TRBD2. Germline V lookup: CDR1 PRHDT, CDR2 FYEKMQ (reference sequence). The CDR3 contains 17 residues. V lost 0 bases, J lost 7 bases, and 7 bases stayed unmatched. Here the CDR3 reads CASSLGGLAGGPNIQYF. The CDR3 region has the DNA TGTGCCAGCAGCTTAGGAGGCCTAGCGGGGGGGCCGAACATTCAGTACTTC.

The rearrangement links TRBV7-6 to TRBJ1-4, with D unresolved. The germline V gene has CDR1 SGHVS and CDR2 FNYEAQ. This CDR3 has 14 residues. Trimming took off 1 base at V and 1 base at J, with 4 bases between the two ends. The CDR3, as DNA: TGTGCCAGCAGCTTAGGGGGAACTAATGAAAAACTGTTTTTT. Translated, it gives CASSLGGTNEKLFF.

This sequence joins TRBV5-4 and TRBJ2-2; TRBD1 matches 8 bases. Germline-derived CDR1 and CDR2 are SGHNT and YYREEE (reference sequence). The CDR3 totals 15 residues. Losses at the gene ends were 3 bases for V and 5 bases for J; bases not matched to a gene: 6. The CDR3 spells CASSSRGRWTGELFF. As DNA, the CDR3 is TGTGCCAGCAGCTCCAGGGGGCGTTGGACCGGGGAGCTGTTTTTT. Full variable domain (outside the CDR3, taken from reference TRBV5-4 and TRBJ2-2): ETGVTQSPTHLIKTRGQQVTLRCSSQSGHNTVSWYQQALGQGPQFIFQYYREEENGRGNFPPRFSGLQFPNYSSELNVNALELDDSALYLCASSSRGRWTGELFFGEGSRLTVL.

The chain is built from TRBV6-6 and TRBJ2-7, with 9 bases matching TRBD1. CDR3 length equals 16 residues. From germline, CDR1 is MNHNY and CDR2 SVGAGI (reference sequence). J lost 3 bases, V lost 6 bases, and 12 bases had no gene match. The CDR3: CASSRGMGQGNYEQYF. The DNA of the CDR3 is TGTGCCAGCAGCCGGGGTATGGGACAGGGAAACTACGAGCAGTACTTC.

This clone was detected only once. The chain combines TRBV9 with TRBJ2-7; 11 bases line up with TRBD2. The CDR3 length is 16 residues. Unmatched junction bases numbered 3, after V lost 0 bases and J lost 1 base. Per germline, CDR1 SGDLS and CDR2 YYNGEE. CDR3 sequence (DNA): TGTGCCAGCAGCGTAGGAGCTAGCGGGAGGTCCTACGAGCAGTACTTC. It yields the protein CASSVGASGRSYEQYF. The whole variable domain, remainder taken from reference TRBV9 and TRBJ2-7, is DSGVTQTPKHLITATGQRVTLRCSPRSGDLSVYWYQQSLDQGLQFLIQYYNGEERAKGNILERFSAQQFPDLHSELNLSSLELGDSALYFCASSVGASGRSYEQYFGPGTRLTVT.

The chain joins TRBV10-3 to TRBJ1-2; D is ambiguous. CDR3 length: 18 residues. Germline V gives CDR1 ENHRY, CDR2 SYGVKD. Trimming removed 0 bases from V and 1 base from J, with 18 bases in between. The CDR3 loop is CAISESNFKQPINYGYTF. DNA of the CDR3: TGTGCCATCAGTGAGTCGAACTTTAAACAGCCCATTAACTATGGCTACACCTTC.

The rearrangement links TRBV20-1 to TRBJ2-3; D is undetermined. CDR3 length: 11 amino acids. Looked up from germline, CDR1 is DFQATT and CDR2 is SNEGSKA (reference sequence). V lost 5 bases and J 6 bases, leaving 9 bases between the germline ends. The CDR3 protein is CSAHHGDTQYF. CDR3 DNA: TGCAGTGCTCACCACGGGGATACGCAGTATTTT.

The V gene is TRBV10-1, the J gene TRBJ2-1, with D possibly matching TRBD2 (5 bases). In germline, CDR1 is WNHNN, CDR2 SYGVQD (reference sequence). Trimming left V 2 bases short and J 6 bases short, with 11 bases between. CDR3 length equals 14 residues. In DNA form, the CDR3 reads TGCGCCAGCAGTGAGCCGGGATCTGGCAATGAGCAGTTCTTC. The encoded protein is CASSEPGSGNEQFF.

The gene calls are TRBV5-1 and TRBJ2-2; a weak D match, TRBD1 (6 bases). Trimming left V 2 bases short and J 5 bases short, with 10 bases between. The CDR3 has 14 residues. Per the germline V gene, CDR1 is SGHRS and CDR2 is YFSETQ. The CDR3 sequence is CASSFSRGTGELFF. CDR3 bases: TGCGCCAGCAGCTTTTCCAGGGGTACCGGGGAGCTGTTTTTT.

The chain combines TRBV2 with TRBJ2-7, with TRBD1 identical over 9 bases. The CDR3 runs to 16 residues. V trimming: 7 bases; J trimming: 0 bases; junction bases outside the gene matches: 10. From germline, CDR1 is SNHLY and CDR2 FYNNEI. CDR3 sequence reads: CASTPSGQGHSYEQYF. In nucleotides, the CDR3 is TGTGCCAGCACTCCCTCCGGACAGGGGCACTCCTACGAGCAGTACTTC. Looking up the rest from reference TRBV2 and TRBJ2-7 gives the full variable domain: EPEVTQTPSHQVTQMGQEVILRCVPISNHLYFYWYRQILGQKVEFLVSFYNNEISEKSEIFDDQFSVERPDGSNFTLKIRSTKLEDSAMYFCASTPSGQGHSYEQYFGPGTRLTVT.

The rearrangement uses TRBV11-3 and TRBJ2-7; 7 bases are shared with TRBD1. Germline V CDR1 and CDR2: SGHNT, YENEEA. The V and J ends lost 5 bases and 10 bases, in that order; junction bases with no gene match: 8. The length of the CDR3 is 12 residues. CDR3 protein: CASSDREGTQYF. The CDR3, as DNA: TGTGCCAGCAGCGACAGGGAAGGCACCCAGTACTTC.

The chain couples TRBV19 to TRBJ2-2; TRBD2 matches 8 bases. J was trimmed by 1 base and V by 7 bases; bases with no gene match: 5. Germline assignment: CDR1 LNHDA and CDR2 SQIVND (reference sequence). This CDR3 is built from 15 residues. Here the CDR3 DNA reads TGTGCCAGTATTCGGGGGGGAAGGAACACCGGGGAGCTGTTTTTT. Translated, it gives CASIRGGRNTGELFF.

This chain joins TRBV11-3 and TRBJ1-1; D ambiguous. Germline V gene sequence: CDR1 SGHNT, CDR2 YENEEA. The CDR3 is 12 residues long. The V end was cut by 2 bases, the J end by 7 bases, with 8 bases between. The CDR3 DNA reads TGTGCCAGCAGCTTACGGGGAGGTGAAGCTTTCTTT. Translating gives CASSLRGGEAFF.

The chain employs TRBV2 and TRBJ2-7; TRBD2 is a possible D gene (5 bases). CDR3 size: 12 residues. V was trimmed by 7 bases and J by 2 bases, leaving 9 bases between them. CDR1 and CDR2 from the germline V gene are SNHLY and FYNNEI. The CDR3 DNA reads TGTGCCAGCACTCCACTAGCCTACGAGCAGTACTTC. Protein sequence: CASTPLAYEQYF.

DNA for the CDR3: TGTGCCTGGAGTCCCACCCTGGGGATGGCCAAAAACATTCAGTACTTC. This sequence encodes CAWSPTLGMAKNIQYF. The rearrangement joins TRBV30 to TRBJ2-4; D is uncertain. The germline gives CDR1 GTSNPN, CDR2 SVGIG (reference sequence). This CDR3 spans 16 amino acids. V was shortened by 2 bases and J by 1 base, with 15 bases between the two germline ends.